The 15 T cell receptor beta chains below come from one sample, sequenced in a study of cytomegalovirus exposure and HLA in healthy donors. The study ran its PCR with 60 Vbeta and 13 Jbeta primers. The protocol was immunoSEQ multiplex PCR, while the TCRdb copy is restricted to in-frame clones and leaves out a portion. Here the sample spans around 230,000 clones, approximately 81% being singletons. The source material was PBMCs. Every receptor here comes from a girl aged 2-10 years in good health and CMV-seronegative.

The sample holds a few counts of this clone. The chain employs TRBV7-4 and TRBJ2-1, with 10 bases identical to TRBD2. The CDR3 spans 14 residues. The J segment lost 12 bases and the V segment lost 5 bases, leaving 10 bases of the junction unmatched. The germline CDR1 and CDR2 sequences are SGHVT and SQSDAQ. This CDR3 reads CASSPGLAVRVQFF. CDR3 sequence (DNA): TGTGCCAGCAGCCCCGGACTAGCGGTTCGGGTGCAGTTCTTC.

CDR3 loop: CASSLRVEDTEAFF. CDR3 in DNA: TGTGCCAGCAGCCTCAGGGTCGAAGACACTGAAGCTTTCTTT. J is TRBJ1-1 and V is TRBV7-9; D perhaps matches TRBD1 (5 bases). The germline CDR1 and CDR2 sequences are SEHNR and FQNEAQ (reference sequence). Trimming shortened V by 5 bases and J by 3 bases, and 13 bases separated the two germline ends. This CDR3 comprises 14 residues.

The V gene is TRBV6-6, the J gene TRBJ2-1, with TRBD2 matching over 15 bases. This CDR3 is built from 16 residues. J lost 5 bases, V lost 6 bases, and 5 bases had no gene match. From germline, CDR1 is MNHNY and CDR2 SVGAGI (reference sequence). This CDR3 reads CASSPGLAGGHNEQFF. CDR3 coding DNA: TGTGCCAGCAGCCCGGGACTAGCGGGGGGACACAATGAGCAGTTCTTC.

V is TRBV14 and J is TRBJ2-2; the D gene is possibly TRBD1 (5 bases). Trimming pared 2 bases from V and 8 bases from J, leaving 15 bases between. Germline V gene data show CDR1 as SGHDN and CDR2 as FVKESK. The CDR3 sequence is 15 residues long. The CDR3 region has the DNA TGTGCCAGCAGCCAACGCCCAGGGTCGACTGGGGAGCTGTTTTTT. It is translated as CASSQRPGSTGELFF. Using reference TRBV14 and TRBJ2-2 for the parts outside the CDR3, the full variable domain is EAGVTQFPSHSVIEKGQTVTLRCDPISGHDNLYWYRRVMGKEIKFLLHFVKESKQDESGMPNNRFLAERTGGTYSTLKVQPAELEDSGVYFCASSQRPGSTGELFFGEGSRLTVL.

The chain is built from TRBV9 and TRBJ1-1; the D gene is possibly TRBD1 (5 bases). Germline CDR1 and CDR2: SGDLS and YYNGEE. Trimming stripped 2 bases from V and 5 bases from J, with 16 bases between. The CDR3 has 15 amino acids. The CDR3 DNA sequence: TGTGCCAGCAGCGTGGACCCCAGGGTAGGAACTGAAGCTTTCTTT. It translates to CASSVDPRVGTEAFF. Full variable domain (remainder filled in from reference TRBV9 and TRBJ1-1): DSGVTQTPKHLITATGQRVTLRCSPRSGDLSVYWYQQSLDQGLQFLIQYYNGEERAKGNILERFSAQQFPDLHSELNLSSLELGDSALYFCASSVDPRVGTEAFFGQGTRLTVV.

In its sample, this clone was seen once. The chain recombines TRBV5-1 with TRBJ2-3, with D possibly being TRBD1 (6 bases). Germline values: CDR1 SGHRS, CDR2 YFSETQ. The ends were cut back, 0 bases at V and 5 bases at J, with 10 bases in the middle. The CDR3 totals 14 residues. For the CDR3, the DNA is TGCGCCAGCAGCTTGGTGGGGGCCGGAGATACGCAGTATTTT. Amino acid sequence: CASSLVGAGDTQYF.

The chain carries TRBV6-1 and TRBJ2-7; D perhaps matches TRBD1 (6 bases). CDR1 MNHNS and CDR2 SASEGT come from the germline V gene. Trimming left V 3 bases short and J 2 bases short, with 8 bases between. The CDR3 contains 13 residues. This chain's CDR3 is CASSDRQAYEQYF. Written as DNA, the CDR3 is TGTGCCAGCAGTGATCGACAGGCCTACGAGCAGTACTTC.

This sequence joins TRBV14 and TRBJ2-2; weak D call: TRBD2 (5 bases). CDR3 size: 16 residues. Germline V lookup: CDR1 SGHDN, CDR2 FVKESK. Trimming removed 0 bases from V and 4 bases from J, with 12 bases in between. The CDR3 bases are TGTGCCAGCAGCCAAGATAGGAGGTTGTTCACCGGGGAGCTGTTTTTT. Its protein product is CASSQDRRLFTGELFF.

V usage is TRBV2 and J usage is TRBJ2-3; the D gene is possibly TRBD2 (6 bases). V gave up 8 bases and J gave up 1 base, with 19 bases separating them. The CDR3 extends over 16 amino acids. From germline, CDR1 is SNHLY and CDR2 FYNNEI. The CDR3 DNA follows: TGTGCCAGCGGGGAGCGCGGGGTACCGGGCACAGATACGCAGTATTTT. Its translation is CASGERGVPGTDTQYF.

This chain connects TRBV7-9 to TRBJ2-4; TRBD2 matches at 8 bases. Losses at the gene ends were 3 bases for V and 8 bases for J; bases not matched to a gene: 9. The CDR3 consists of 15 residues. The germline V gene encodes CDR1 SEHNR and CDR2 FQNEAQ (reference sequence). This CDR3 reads CASSFGGLATYIQYF. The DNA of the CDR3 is TGTGCCAGCAGCTTTGGTGGACTAGCAACCTACATTCAGTACTTC.

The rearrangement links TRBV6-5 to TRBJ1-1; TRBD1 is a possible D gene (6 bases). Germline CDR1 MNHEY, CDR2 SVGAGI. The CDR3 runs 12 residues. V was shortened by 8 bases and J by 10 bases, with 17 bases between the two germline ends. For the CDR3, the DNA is TGTGCCAGCTACGGACAGCGTTTCGGAGCTTTCTTT. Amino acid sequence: CASYGQRFGAFF.

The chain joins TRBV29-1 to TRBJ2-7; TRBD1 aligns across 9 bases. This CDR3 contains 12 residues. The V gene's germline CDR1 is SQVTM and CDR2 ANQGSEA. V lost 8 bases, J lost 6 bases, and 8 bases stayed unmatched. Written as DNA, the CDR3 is TGCAGCTCCCGGGACAGGGATGGCGAGCAGTACTTC. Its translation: CSSRDRDGEQYF.

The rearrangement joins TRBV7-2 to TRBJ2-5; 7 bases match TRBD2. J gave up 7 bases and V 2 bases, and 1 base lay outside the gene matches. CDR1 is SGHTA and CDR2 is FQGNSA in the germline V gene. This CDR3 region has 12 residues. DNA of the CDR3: TGTGCCAGCAGCTTATCGGGGGGGACCCAGTACTTC. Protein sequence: CASSLSGGTQYF.

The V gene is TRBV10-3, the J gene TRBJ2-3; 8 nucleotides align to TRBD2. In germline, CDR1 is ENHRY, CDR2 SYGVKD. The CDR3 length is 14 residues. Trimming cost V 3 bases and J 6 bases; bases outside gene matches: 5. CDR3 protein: CAISERTSLDTQYF. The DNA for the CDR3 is TGTGCCATCAGTGAACGGACTAGCTTGGATACGCAGTATTTT.

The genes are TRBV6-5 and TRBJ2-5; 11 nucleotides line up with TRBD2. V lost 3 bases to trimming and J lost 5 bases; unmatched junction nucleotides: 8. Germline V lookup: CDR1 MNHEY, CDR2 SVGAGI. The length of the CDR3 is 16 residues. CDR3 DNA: TGTGCCAGCAGTTATTATAGCGGGGGGGCCTGGGAGACCCAGTACTTC. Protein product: CASSYYSGGAWETQYF.